The 14 T cell receptor beta chains given below trace back to one sample, sequenced in a study of cytomegalovirus exposure and HLA in healthy donors. Generated by immunoSEQ multiplex PCR, the TCRdb table keeps only in-frame clones and is missing some. The sample holds about 140,000 clones, about 94% seen once. Sequencing input: PBMCs. The receptors were gathered from a man between 18 and 35 years old in good health and CMV-seropositive.

J is TRBJ2-7 and V is TRBV6-6, with 9 nucleotides matching TRBD2. The junction had 4 bases not matched to a gene; V was cut back by 4 bases and J by 0 bases. The CDR3 has 15 amino acids. Germline CDR1 is MNHNY and CDR2 is SVGAGI (reference sequence). This CDR3 reads CASSFVAGVSYEQYF. CDR3 nucleotide sequence: TGTGCCAGCAGTTTCGTAGCGGGAGTCTCCTACGAGCAGTACTTC.

The chain couples TRBV5-1 to TRBJ1-2, with D hard to call. Trimming pared 2 bases from V and 4 bases from J, leaving 9 bases between. CDR3 length: 13 residues. From germline, CDR1 is SGHRS and CDR2 YFSETQ. CDR3 DNA: TGCGCCAGCAGCTTAAACAGAAGCTATGGCTACACCTTC. Translating gives CASSLNRSYGYTF.

The CDR3, as DNA: TGTGCCTGGGGGATACTAGCGGGACAAGAGACCCAGTACTTC. Amino acid sequence: CAWGILAGQETQYF. This chain links TRBV30 with TRBJ2-5, with 10 positions matching TRBD2. The junction had 5 bases not matched to a gene; V was cut back by 5 bases and J by 2 bases. The germline V gene has CDR1 GTSNPN and CDR2 SVGIG (reference sequence). This CDR3 is 14 amino acids long.

The rearrangement joins TRBV2 to TRBJ2-1; weak D call: TRBD2 (5 bases). V was pared by 4 bases and J by 6 bases, with 13 bases between. This CDR3 spans 14 amino acids. Germline loops: CDR1 SNHLY, CDR2 FYNNEI. The CDR3 DNA sequence: TGTGCCAGCAGTGGGATCGGGCGGGTCAATGAGCAGTTCTTC. Protein product: CASSGIGRVNEQFF. Full variable domain (rest looked up from reference TRBV2 and TRBJ2-1): EPEVTQTPSHQVTQMGQEVILRCVPISNHLYFYWYRQILGQKVEFLVSFYNNEISEKSEIFDDQFSVERPDGSNFTLKIRSTKLEDSAMYFCASSGIGRVNEQFFGPGTRLTVL.

This chain joins TRBV15 and TRBJ1-4; the match to TRBD1 covers 12 bases. This CDR3 has 17 amino acids. The trim removed 5 bases at V and 3 bases at J, leaving 7 bases unmatched. From germline, CDR1 is LNHNV and CDR2 YYDKDF (reference sequence). CDR3 DNA: TGTGCCACCAGCGCCCGGGACAGGGGGCTCCCTAATGAAAAACTGTTTTTT. Residues: CATSARDRGLPNEKLFF.

The chain carries TRBV6-1 and TRBJ1-5, with D possibly being TRBD1 (5 bases). CDR3 size: 19 residues. Germline V CDR1 and CDR2: MNHNS, SASEGT. Deletions cut 1 base from V and 0 bases from J, with 19 bases between. The CDR3 DNA is TGTGCCAGCAGTGAAGAAAAGGGGAGGGAAGGGAATAGCAATCAGCCCCAGCATTTT. As protein: CASSEEKGREGNSNQPQHF.

J is TRBJ2-3 and V is TRBV15; TRBD2 aligns across 13 bases. There are 20 residues in the CDR3. J lost 2 bases, V lost 1 base, and 12 bases had no gene match. The germline gives CDR1 LNHNV, CDR2 YYDKDF (reference sequence). CDR3 loop: CATSRAPGILAGGHTDTQYF. CDR3 DNA sequence: TGTGCCACCAGCAGAGCCCCGGGCATACTAGCGGGAGGGCACACAGATACGCAGTATTTT.

The rearrangement joins TRBV5-1 to TRBJ2-1; TRBD2 is a possible D gene (6 bases). CDR1 is SGHRS and CDR2 is YFSETQ in the germline V gene. The CDR3 has 15 amino acids. V was cut by 4 bases and J by 9 bases, with 20 bases left in between. Written as DNA, the CDR3 is TGCGCCAGCAGCACTCTGGGGGGTCCTACGGTTGAGCAGTTCTTC. It codes for CASSTLGGPTVEQFF.

The chain combines TRBV5-1 with TRBJ2-4; a possible D gene is TRBD1 (6 bases). Trimming shortened V by 4 bases and J by 0 bases, and 14 bases separated the two germline ends. This CDR3 spans 16 amino acids. CDR1 SGHRS and CDR2 YFSETQ come from the germline V gene. CDR3 region: CASSLDWGLAKNIQYF. The CDR3 region has the DNA TGCGCCAGCAGCCTTGATTGGGGGCTAGCCAAAAACATTCAGTACTTC.

J is TRBJ2-7 and V is TRBV27; D is perhaps TRBD2 (5 bases). Germline V gives CDR1 MNHEY, CDR2 SMNVEV (reference sequence). The CDR3 consists of 15 residues. Trimming pared 0 bases from V and 3 bases from J, leaving 12 bases between. The CDR3 region is CASSLSGERFYEQYF. For the CDR3, the DNA is TGTGCCAGCAGTTTATCCGGGGAGCGGTTCTACGAGCAGTACTTC.

This rearrangement joins TRBV27 to TRBJ2-1; D uncertain. V dropped 6 bases and J dropped 4 bases, with 10 bases sitting between them. This CDR3 contains 13 residues. Germline CDR1 is MNHEY and CDR2 is SMNVEV (reference sequence). The CDR3 reads CASSPLEYNEQFF. The DNA of the CDR3 is TGTGCCAGCAGCCCCTTGGAGTACAATGAGCAGTTCTTC.

With respect to this clone: This sample also contains other DNA sequences that code for the same CDR3. This chain links TRBV15 with TRBJ1-1; D uncertain. V shed 1 base and J shed 1 base, with 7 bases lying between them. The V gene's germline CDR1 is LNHNV and CDR2 YYDKDF (reference sequence). The CDR3 consists of 14 residues. The DNA for the CDR3 is TGTGCCACCAGCAGAGCCGGGTCGAACACTGAAGCTTTCTTT. This gives the protein CATSRAGSNTEAFF.

V and J are TRBV18 and TRBJ2-7; a possible D gene is TRBD1 (5 bases). With 3 bases removed from V and 6 bases from J, the gap between germline ends came to 12 bases. Germline CDR1 reads KGHSH; CDR2 reads LQKENI. The CDR3 is 13 amino acids. As DNA, the CDR3 is TGTGCCAGCTCACCTCCGGGTAGGGGCGAGCAGTACTTC. Translating gives CASSPPGRGEQYF.

The rearrangement uses TRBV4-1 and TRBJ2-1; 9 positions match TRBD2. Germline CDR1 reads MGHRA; CDR2 reads YSYEKL. V shed 0 bases, J shed 7 bases, and the junction held 4 bases outside the gene matches. There are 15 residues in the CDR3. The CDR3: CASSQDVAGVNEQFF. CDR3 nucleotides: TGCGCCAGCAGCCAAGATGTAGCGGGAGTGAATGAGCAGTTCTTC.